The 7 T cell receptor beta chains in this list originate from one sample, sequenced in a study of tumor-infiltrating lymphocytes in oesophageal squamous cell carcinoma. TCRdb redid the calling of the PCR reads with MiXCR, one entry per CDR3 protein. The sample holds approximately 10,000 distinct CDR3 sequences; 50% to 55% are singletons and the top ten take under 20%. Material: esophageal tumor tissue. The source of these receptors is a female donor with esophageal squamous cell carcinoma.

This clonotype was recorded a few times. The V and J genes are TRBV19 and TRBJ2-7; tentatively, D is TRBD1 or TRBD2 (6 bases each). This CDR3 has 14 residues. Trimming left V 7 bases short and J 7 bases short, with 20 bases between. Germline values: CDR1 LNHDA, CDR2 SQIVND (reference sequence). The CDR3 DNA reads TGTGCCAGTACGGTCAAAAGGGGGGACGCTGAGCAGTACTTC. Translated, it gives CASTVKRGDAEQYF.

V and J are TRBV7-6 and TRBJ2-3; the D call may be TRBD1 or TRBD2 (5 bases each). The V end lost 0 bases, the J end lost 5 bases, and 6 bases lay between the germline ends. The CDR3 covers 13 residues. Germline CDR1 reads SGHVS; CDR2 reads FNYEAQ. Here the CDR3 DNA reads TGTGCCAGCAGCTTAGCGAGGGGAGATACGCAGTATTTT. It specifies CASSLARGDTQYF.

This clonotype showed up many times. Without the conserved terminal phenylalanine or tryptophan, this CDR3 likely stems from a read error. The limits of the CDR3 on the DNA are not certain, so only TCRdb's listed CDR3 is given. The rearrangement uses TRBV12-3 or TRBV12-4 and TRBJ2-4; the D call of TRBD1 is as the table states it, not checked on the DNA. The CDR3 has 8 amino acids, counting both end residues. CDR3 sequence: CASSGGTG.

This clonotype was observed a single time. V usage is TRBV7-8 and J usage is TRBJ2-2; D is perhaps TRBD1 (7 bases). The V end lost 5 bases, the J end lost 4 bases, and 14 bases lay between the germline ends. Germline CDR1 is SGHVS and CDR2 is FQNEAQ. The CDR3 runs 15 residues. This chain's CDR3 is CASSPRQGGTGELFF. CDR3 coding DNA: TGTGCCAGCAGCCCTAGACAGGGAGGCACCGGGGAGCTGTTTTTT.

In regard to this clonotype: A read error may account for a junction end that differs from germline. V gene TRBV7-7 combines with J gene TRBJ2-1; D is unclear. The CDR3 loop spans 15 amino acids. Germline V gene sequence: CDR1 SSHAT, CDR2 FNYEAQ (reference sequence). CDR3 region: CASSLSASSYNEQFF. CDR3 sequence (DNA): TGTGCTAGCAGCTTGTCGGCAAGCTCCTACAATGAGCAGTTCTTC.

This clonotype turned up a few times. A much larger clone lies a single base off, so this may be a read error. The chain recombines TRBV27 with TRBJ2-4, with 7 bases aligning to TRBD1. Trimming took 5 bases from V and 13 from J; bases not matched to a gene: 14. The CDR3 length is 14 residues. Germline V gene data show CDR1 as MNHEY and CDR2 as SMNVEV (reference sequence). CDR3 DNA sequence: TGTGCCAGCAGTCCCCCGACAGGGTACAATGAGCAGTACTTC. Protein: CASSPPTGYNEQYF.

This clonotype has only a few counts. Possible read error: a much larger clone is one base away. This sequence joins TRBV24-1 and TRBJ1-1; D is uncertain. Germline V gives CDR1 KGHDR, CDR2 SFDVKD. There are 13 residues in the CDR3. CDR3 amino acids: CATSGLVGGELYF. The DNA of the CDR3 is TGTGCCACCAGTGGTCTAGTGGGCGGGGAGCTGTATTTT.